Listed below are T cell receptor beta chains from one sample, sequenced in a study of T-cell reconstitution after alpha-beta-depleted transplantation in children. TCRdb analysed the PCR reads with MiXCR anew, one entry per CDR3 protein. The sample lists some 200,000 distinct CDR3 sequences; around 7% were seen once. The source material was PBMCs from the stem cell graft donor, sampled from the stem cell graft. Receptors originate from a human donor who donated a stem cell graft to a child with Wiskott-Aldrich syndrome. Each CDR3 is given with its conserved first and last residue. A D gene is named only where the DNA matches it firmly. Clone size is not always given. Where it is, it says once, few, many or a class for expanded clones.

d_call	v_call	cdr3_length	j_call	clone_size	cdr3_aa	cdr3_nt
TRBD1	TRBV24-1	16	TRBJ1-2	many	CATSDPGTGAHYGYTF	TGTGCCACCAGTGATCCTGGGACAGGGGCACACTATGGCTACACCTTC
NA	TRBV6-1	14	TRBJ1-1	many	CASSAPGRNTEAFF	TGTGCCAGCAGCGCTCCAGGCAGGAACACTGAAGCTTTCTTT
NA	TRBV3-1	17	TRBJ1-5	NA	CASSQGNGLYSNQPQHF	TGTGCCAGCAGCCAAGGGAACGGGCTCTATAGCAATCAGCCCCAGCATTTT
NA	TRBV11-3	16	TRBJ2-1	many	CASSLETRTSWNEQFF	TGTGCCAGCAGCTTAGAAACCCGAACTAGCTGGAATGAGCAGTTCTTC
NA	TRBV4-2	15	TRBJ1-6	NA	CAMGPGPLGLAPLHF	TGTGCCATGGGCCCCGGGCCCCTCGGCTTGGCACCCCTCCACTTT
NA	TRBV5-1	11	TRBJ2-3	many	CASSEEDTQYF	TGCGCCAGCAGCGAAGAGGATACGCAGTATTTT
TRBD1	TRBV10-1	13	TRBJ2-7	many	CASSENRGVEQYF	TGCGCCAGCAGTGAAAACAGGGGAGTGGAGCAGTACTTC
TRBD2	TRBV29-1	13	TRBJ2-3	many	CSVERGSTDTQYF	TGCAGCGTTGAGCGGGGGAGCACAGATACGCAGTATTTT
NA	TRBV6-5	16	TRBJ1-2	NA	CASSYGVGLTSGGYTF	TGTGCCAGCAGTTACGGGGTGGGTCTCACCTCCGGGGGCTACACCTTC
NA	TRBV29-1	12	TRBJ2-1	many	CSVSTGYNEQFF	TGCAGCGTCTCAACAGGGTACAATGAGCAGTTCTTC
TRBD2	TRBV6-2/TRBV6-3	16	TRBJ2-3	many	CASSYIPGGMTDTQYF	TGTGCCAGCAGTTACATCCCGGGAGGGATGACAGATACGCAGTATTTT
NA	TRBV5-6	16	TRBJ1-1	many	CASSTGGLRVNTEAFF	TGTGCCAGCAGCACCGGGGGGTTGCGCGTGAACACTGAAGCTTTCTTT
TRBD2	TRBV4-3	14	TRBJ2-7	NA	CASSQGLAGYEQYF	TGCGCCAGCAGCCAAGGACTAGCGGGCTACGAGCAGTACTTC